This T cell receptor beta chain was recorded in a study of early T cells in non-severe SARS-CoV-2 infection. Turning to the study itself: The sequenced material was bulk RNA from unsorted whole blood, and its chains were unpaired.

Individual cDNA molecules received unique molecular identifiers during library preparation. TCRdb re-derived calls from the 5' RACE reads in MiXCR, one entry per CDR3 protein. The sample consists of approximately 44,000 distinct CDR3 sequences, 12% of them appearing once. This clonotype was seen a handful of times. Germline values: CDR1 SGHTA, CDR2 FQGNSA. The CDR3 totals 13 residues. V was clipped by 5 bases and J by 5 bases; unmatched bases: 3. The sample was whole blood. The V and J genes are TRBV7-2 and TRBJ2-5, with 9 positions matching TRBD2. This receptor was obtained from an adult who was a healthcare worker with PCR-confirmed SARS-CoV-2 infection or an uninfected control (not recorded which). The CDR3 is CASSASGEETQYF. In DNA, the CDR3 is TGTGCCAGCAGCGCTAGCGGGGAGGAGACCCAGTACTTC.